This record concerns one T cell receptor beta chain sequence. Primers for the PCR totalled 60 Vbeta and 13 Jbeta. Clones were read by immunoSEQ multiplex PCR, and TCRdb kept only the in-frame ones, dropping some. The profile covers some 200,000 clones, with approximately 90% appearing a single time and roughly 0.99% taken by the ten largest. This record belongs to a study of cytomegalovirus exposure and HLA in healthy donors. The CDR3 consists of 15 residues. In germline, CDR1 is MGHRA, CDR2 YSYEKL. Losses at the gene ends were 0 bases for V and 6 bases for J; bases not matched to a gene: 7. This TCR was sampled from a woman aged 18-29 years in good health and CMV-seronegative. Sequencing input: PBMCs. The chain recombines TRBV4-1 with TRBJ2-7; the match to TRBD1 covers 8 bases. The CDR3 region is CASSQESGRGREQYF. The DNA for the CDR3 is TGCGCCAGCAGCCAAGAATCCGGCAGGGGGCGCGAGCAGTACTTC.